One and the same sample provided the 12 T cell receptor beta chains below, sequenced in a study of shared clonotypes between healthy human individuals (dated by TCRdb to about 2020). Library method: the immunoSEQ multiplex PCR assay. TCRdb mirrors the immuneACCESS table, restricted to in-frame sequences. Some clones are absent from its copies; in checked studies, under half trace to an unresolved V gene, and the reason for the others is unknown. The sample table holds 1.4 million to 1.5 million clones, of which approximately 96% were seen once. Approximately 1% of the sample comes from the top ten. Sequenced: naive CD4+ T cells sorted from blood. Interpreted using the paper, the cell subset or site label stands for: CD45RA+ positively selected. These receptors were taken from a man aged 25 to 40 in good health.

This chain connects TRBV6-5 to TRBJ1-4; 8 positions match TRBD1. With 2 bases clipped from V and 8 bases from J, the junction kept 10 bases outside the gene matches. This CDR3 contains 16 residues. CDR1 is MNHEY and CDR2 is SVGAGI in the germline V gene. CDR3 region: CASSYLSGGRVEKLFF. CDR3 DNA sequence: TGTGCCAGCAGTTACCTATCAGGGGGCAGAGTAGAAAAACTGTTTTTT.

V is TRBV7-2 and J is TRBJ2-7; unclear D gene. The CDR3 is 13 residues long. CDR1 and CDR2 from the germline V gene are SGHTA and FQGNSA. With 5 bases removed from V and 2 bases from J, the gap between germline ends came to 10 bases. CDR3 loop: CASSPTGPYEQYF. The CDR3 DNA sequence: TGTGCCAGCAGCCCCACGGGTCCCTACGAGCAGTACTTC.

This chain connects TRBV10-3 to TRBJ1-2; 7 bases fit TRBD1. This CDR3 comprises 13 residues. In germline, CDR1 is ENHRY, CDR2 SYGVKD. The V gene end was trimmed by 6 bases and the J gene end by 6 bases; junction bases not matched to a gene: 7. The CDR3 DNA follows: TGTGCCATCAGCCCCGACAGGGAGAATGGCTACACCTTC. This sequence encodes CAISPDRENGYTF.

The V gene is TRBV6-6, the J gene TRBJ2-1, with TRBD2 matching 14 bases. The length of the CDR3 is 14 residues. Germline assignment: CDR1 MNHNY and CDR2 SVGAGI (reference sequence). V trimming: 6 bases; J trimming: 16 bases; junction bases outside the gene matches: 11. CDR3 in amino acids: CASRETSGRAEGFF. The CDR3 coding sequence is TGTGCCAGCAGGGAGACTAGCGGGAGGGCCGAGGGATTCTTC.

This sequence joins TRBV29-1 and TRBJ2-5; 7 positions match TRBD1. The length of the CDR3 is 15 residues. Germline V gives CDR1 SQVTM, CDR2 ANQGSEA. With V trimmed by 5 bases and J by 4 bases, 13 bases remained unmatched. CDR3 sequence: CSVLFPGQLRETQYF. CDR3 in DNA: TGCAGCGTTCTCTTCCCGGGACAGCTACGAGAGACCCAGTACTTC.

This chain joins TRBV4-2 and TRBJ2-2, with 8 nucleotides matching TRBD1. V shed 4 bases, J shed 4 bases, and the junction held 17 bases outside the gene matches. This CDR3 has 19 amino acids. CDR1 LGHNA and CDR2 YNFKEQ come from the germline V gene. CDR3 in DNA: TGTGCCAGCAGCCGATCGTCCGGGACAGGAAACTCTGGCACCGGGGAGCTGTTTTTT. Translated: CASSRSSGTGNSGTGELFF.

The chain carries TRBV5-6 and TRBJ2-5, with D perhaps TRBD1 or TRBD2 (5 bases each). V shed 5 bases and J shed 4 bases, with 9 bases lying between them. CDR1 SGHDT and CDR2 YYEEEE come from the germline V gene. The CDR3 is 12 amino acids. CDR3 nucleotides: TGTGCCAGCAGACGGGGCGCAGAGACCCAGTACTTC. It is translated as CASRRGAETQYF. Together with reference TRBV5-6 and TRBJ2-5, the CDR3 gives the full variable domain: DAGVTQSPTHLIKTRGQQVTLRCSPKSGHDTVSWYQQALGQGPQFIFQYYEEEERQRGNFPDRFSGHQFPNYSSELNVNALLLGDSALYLCASRRGAETQYFGPGTRLLVL.

The chain recombines TRBV29-1 with TRBJ1-1; D remains unclear. Germline lookup yields CDR1 SQVTM and CDR2 ANQGSEA. The CDR3 runs to 13 residues. V was trimmed by 3 bases and J by 0 bases, leaving 8 bases between them. This CDR3 reads CSVEETMNTEAFF. In nucleotides, the CDR3 is TGCAGCGTTGAGGAGACAATGAACACTGAAGCTTTCTTT.

The rearrangement uses TRBV18 and TRBJ2-2, with TRBD1 identical over 9 bases. Germline assignment: CDR1 KGHSH and CDR2 LQKENI. J lost 2 bases, V lost 4 bases, and 5 bases had no gene match. The CDR3 runs 16 residues. CDR3 in amino acids: CASSRGQGINTGELFF. In DNA form, the CDR3 reads TGTGCCAGCTCACGTGGACAGGGGATAAACACCGGGGAGCTGTTTTTT.

The chain links TRBV10-2 to TRBJ2-1; 7 positions agree with TRBD1. CDR1 is WSHSY, CDR2 SAAADI, per germline. This CDR3 has 13 amino acids. V was clipped by 2 bases and J by 10 bases; unmatched bases: 5. Written as DNA, the CDR3 is TGCGCCAGCAGTGAGGACAGGGCAAGGGAGCAGTTCTTC. It specifies CASSEDRAREQFF.

CDR3 residues: CATSRDRRGRSYGYTF. CDR3 coding DNA: TGTGCCACCAGCAGAGATCGTAGGGGGCGCAGCTATGGCTACACCTTC. The rearrangement joins TRBV15 to TRBJ1-2; 7 nucleotides match TRBD1. In germline, CDR1 is LNHNV, CDR2 YYDKDF (reference sequence). The CDR3 loop spans 16 amino acids. The junction had 8 bases not matched to a gene; V was cut back by 0 bases and J by 4 bases.

This sequence joins TRBV9 and TRBJ2-1, with 7 bases fitting TRBD2. The germline V gene encodes CDR1 SGDLS and CDR2 YYNGEE. With 2 bases clipped from V and 4 bases from J, the junction kept 6 bases outside the gene matches. The CDR3 is 15 residues long. CDR3 nucleotide sequence: TGTGCCAGCAGCGTTGCGGGGAGGGGTTACAATGAGCAGTTCTTC. Protein product: CASSVAGRGYNEQFF.